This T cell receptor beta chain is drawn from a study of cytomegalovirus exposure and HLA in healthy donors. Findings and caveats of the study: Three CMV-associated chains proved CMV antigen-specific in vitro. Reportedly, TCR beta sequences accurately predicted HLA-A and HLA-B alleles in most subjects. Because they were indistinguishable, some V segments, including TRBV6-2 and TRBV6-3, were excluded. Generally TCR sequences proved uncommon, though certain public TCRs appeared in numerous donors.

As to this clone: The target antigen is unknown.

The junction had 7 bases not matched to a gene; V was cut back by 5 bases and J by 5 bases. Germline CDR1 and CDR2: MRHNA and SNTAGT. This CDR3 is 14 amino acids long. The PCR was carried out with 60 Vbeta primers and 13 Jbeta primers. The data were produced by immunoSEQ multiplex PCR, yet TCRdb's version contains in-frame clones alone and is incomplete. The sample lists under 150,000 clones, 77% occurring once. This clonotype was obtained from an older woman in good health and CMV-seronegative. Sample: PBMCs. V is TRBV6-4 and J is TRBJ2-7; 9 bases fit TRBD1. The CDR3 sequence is CASSSGTGHHEQYF. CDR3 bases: TGTGCCAGCAGTTCCGGGACAGGGCACCACGAGCAGTACTTC.